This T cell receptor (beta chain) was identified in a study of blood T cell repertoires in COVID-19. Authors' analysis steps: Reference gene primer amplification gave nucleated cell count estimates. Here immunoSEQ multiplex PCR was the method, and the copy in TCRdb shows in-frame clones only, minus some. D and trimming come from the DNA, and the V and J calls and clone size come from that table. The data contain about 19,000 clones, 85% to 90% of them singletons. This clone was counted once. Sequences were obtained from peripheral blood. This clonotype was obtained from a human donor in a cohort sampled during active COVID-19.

As DNA, the CDR3 is TGCGCCAGCGGGGGGAGGTCGGGAACCGGGGAGCTGTTTTTT. Translation gives CASGGRSGTGELFF. This sequence joins TRBV4-1 and TRBJ2-2; D is perhaps TRBD2 (6 bases). The V gene's germline CDR1 is MGHRA and CDR2 YSYEKL. This CDR3 has 14 amino acids. V gave up 8 bases and J gave up 5 bases, with 15 bases separating them.